This entry features one T cell receptor beta chain sequence. As yet, its antigen is unknown. Distinct nucleotide sequences in the sample also encode this CDR3. Libraries were prepared by immunoSEQ multiplex PCR; TCRdb keeps only in-frame clonotypes and omits some of them. Of approximately 80,000 clones listed, approximately 93% are singletons. V was clipped by 2 bases and J by 0 bases, with 8 bases between them. From germline, CDR1 is GTSNPN and CDR2 SVGIG (reference sequence). The CDR3 sequence is 14 residues long. From the approximately 110-subject validation cohort, which was separate from the roughly 710-subject first cohort, the donors were drawn. This specimen comes from a study of cytomegalovirus exposure and HLA in healthy donors. Overall study findings and caveats: The study labeled fewer than 200 TCR beta chains cytomegalovirus-associated.

The sample consisted of PBMCs. The clonotype originates from a woman in her twenties or thirties in good health and CMV-seronegative. This sequence joins TRBV30 and TRBJ2-1, with D unresolved. The CDR3 is CAWSLMSSYNEQFF. DNA of the CDR3: TGTGCCTGGAGTCTTATGAGCTCCTACAATGAGCAGTTCTTC. The variable domain in full, with the rest retrieved from reference TRBV30 and TRBJ2-1, is SQTIHQWPATLVQPVGSPLSLECTVEGTSNPNLYWYRQAAGRGLQLLFYSVGIGQISSEVPQNLSASRPQDRQFILSSKKLLLSDSGFYLCAWSLMSSYNEQFFGPGTRLTVL.